These 2 T cell receptor beta chains originate from one sample sequenced in a study of blood T cell repertoires in COVID-19. Profiled with immunoSEQ multiplex PCR; TCRdb holds only in-frame clones, not every one. The repertoire holds 30,000 to 45,000 clones, with 88% as singletons. The material sequenced was peripheral blood. The receptors were gathered from a man between 65 and 79 years old with active COVID-19.

This chain joins TRBV5-6 and TRBJ1-6; weak D call: TRBD1 (5 bases). This CDR3 has 15 residues. V was trimmed by 2 bases and J by 9 bases, leaving 15 bases between them. Germline V lookup: CDR1 SGHDT, CDR2 YYEEEE. The CDR3 coding sequence is TGTGCCAGCAGCTTAAGGGCGGGGAGGGGTTCACCCCTCCACTTT. Its translation: CASSLRAGRGSPLHF. Full variable domain (outside the CDR3, taken from reference TRBV5-6 and TRBJ1-6): DAGVTQSPTHLIKTRGQQVTLRCSPKSGHDTVSWYQQALGQGPQFIFQYYEEEERQRGNFPDRFSGHQFPNYSSELNVNALLLGDSALYLCASSLRAGRGSPLHFGNGTRLTVT.

The chain recombines TRBV9 with TRBJ1-5; TRBD1 agrees at 7 bases. This CDR3 is 15 amino acids long. Trimming cost V 0 bases and J 4 bases; bases outside gene matches: 4. Germline-derived CDR1 and CDR2 are SGDLS and YYNGEE. The CDR3 nucleotides read TGTGCCAGCAGCGTAGGTGGGGACAGAAATCAGCCCCAGCATTTT. Protein sequence: CASSVGGDRNQPQHF.